A single T cell receptor (beta chain) is shown here with its context. Antigen: not known. The data belong to a study of post-analysis software for immune sequencing data. Study conclusions and caveats: Elevated frequency relative to controls characterized roughly 5 TRBV segments in patients, TRBV5-6, TRBV5-1 and TRBV20-1 among them. Compared with controls, patients showed significantly lower normalized Chao1 diversity.

Libraries were made from TCR beta cDNA, and they carried unique molecular identifiers. One entry per CDR3 protein, called by TCRdb with MiXCR from the PCR reads. The repertoire includes about 460,000 distinct CDR3 sequences, less than 45% of them detected once, and 9.5% to 13% sits in the top ten. The CDR3 contains 19 residues. The trim removed 6 bases at V and 3 bases at J, leaving 14 bases unmatched. In germline, CDR1 is DFQATT, CDR2 SNEGSKA (reference sequence). The V gene is TRBV20-1, the J gene TRBJ2-4; 16 nucleotides match TRBD2. The sample taken for sequencing was blood. This receptor was identified in a girl aged 10-17 years with multiple sclerosis. The CDR3 region is CSAPMGLAGGWVGKNIQYF. CDR3 coding DNA: TGCAGTGCGCCGATGGGACTAGCGGGAGGGTGGGTAGGCAAAAACATTCAGTACTTC.